What follows is one T cell receptor beta chain and its context. Antigen: not known. The sample comes from a study of T cell responses to AZD1222 COVID-19 vaccine. Method: immunoSEQ multiplex PCR; TCRdb's copy keeps in-frame clones and lacks some. The sample consists of 120,000 or so clones, less than 95% of them appearing once. The germline V gene encodes CDR1 WNHNN and CDR2 SYGVQD (reference sequence). Trimming removed 7 bases from V and 1 base from J, with 10 bases in between. There are 13 residues in the CDR3. Points from the study as a whole: The span of vaccine-associated CD4 TCRs extended across spike, with dominance at 160-218 and 743-854.

The V gene is TRBV10-1, the J gene TRBJ1-1; D perhaps matches TRBD1 (5 bases). The TCR comes from an adult in good health. The sample was peripheral blood, taken on day 0 of AZD1222 vaccination. The CDR3 bases are TGCGCCAGCAAGGGGCGGGAGAACACTGAAGCTTTCTTT. This encodes CASKGRENTEAFF.